This passage covers 9 T cell receptor beta chains from one sample sequenced in a study of CD8 T cells in ankylosing spondylitis. TCRdb called the 5' RACE reads again in MiXCR, with one record for every CDR3 protein. The table lists 200,000 to 250,000 distinct CDR3 sequences, roughly 8.2% of them singletons, with around 4.9% in the top ten. Sequenced sample: blood, either unsorted or a sorted T cell fraction (not recorded which). These receptor sequences come from a female donor with ankylosing spondylitis or in good health (not recorded which).

This clonotype was picked up many times. The rearrangement uses TRBV27 and TRBJ2-1; D gene ambiguous. Germline lookup yields CDR1 MNHEY and CDR2 SMNVEV (reference sequence). The CDR3 is made up of 13 amino acids. The V gene lost 7 bases and the J gene lost 7 bases, with 14 bases spanning the gap. CDR3 bases: TGTGCCAGCATCGGGTCTTGGCATAATGAGCAGTTCTTC. Translation gives CASIGSWHNEQFF.

This clonotype was seen a handful of times. This sequence joins TRBV28 and TRBJ2-1; 10 nucleotides agree with TRBD2. Germline V gene sequence: CDR1 MDHEN, CDR2 SYDVKM. CDR3 size: 15 residues. With 10 bases clipped from V and 0 bases from J, the junction kept 6 bases outside the gene matches. The CDR3 protein is CAISGRGISYNEQFF. Written as DNA, the CDR3 is TGTGCCATAAGCGGGAGGGGTATCTCCTACAATGAGCAGTTCTTC.

Comment on this clonotype: A much larger clone lies one base from this, so it may be a read error. The V gene is TRBV3-1, the J gene TRBJ2-7; D may be TRBD2 (6 bases). V lost 4 bases and J lost 3, with 16 bases in between. The CDR3 is made up of 15 amino acids. CDR1 and CDR2 from the germline V gene are LGHDT and YNNKEL (reference sequence). The CDR3 sequence: CASSPLGASDYEQYF. The CDR3 bases are TGTGCCAGCAGCCCCCTTGGGGCTAGCGACTACGAGCAGTACTTC.

The table lists this clonotype with a few counts. The CDR3 nucleotides are TGTGCCAGCCTCGGGAGGTTCTCCTACGAGCAGTACTTC. It is translated as CASLGRFSYEQYF. J is TRBJ2-7 and V is TRBV6-4; 7 positions match TRBD2. Losses at the gene ends were 8 bases for V and 0 bases for J; bases not matched to a gene: 4. Germline CDR1 and CDR2: MRHNA and SNTAGT. There are 13 residues in the CDR3.

This clonotype showed up many times. The chain joins TRBV12-3 or TRBV12-4 to TRBJ1-2, with a tentative D call TRBD1 (5 bases). The length of the CDR3 is 13 residues. Trimming cost V 5 bases and J 4 bases, with 11 bases left between them. CDR3 amino acids: CASSPGGLYGYTF. CDR3 coding DNA: TGTGCCAGCAGTCCGGGGGGACTCTATGGCTACACCTTC.

The gene calls are TRBV4-3 and TRBJ1-4, with unresolved D. The CDR3 totals 18 residues. Germline-derived CDR1 and CDR2 are LGHNA and YSLEER. Deletions cut 5 bases from V and 5 bases from J, with 24 bases between. CDR3 in DNA: TGCGCCAGCAGCGCAAGATCTGCGGGCGCAGTTTGGAATGAAAAACTGTTTTTT. Encoded protein: CASSARSAGAVWNEKLFF.

Note on this clonotype: With a much larger clone just one base away, this may be a read error. This CDR3 reads CSAPGTVDVYTF. The DNA for the CDR3 is TGCAGTGCCCCAGGGACAGTAGATGTCTACACCTTC. The chain links TRBV20-1 to TRBJ1-2; the match to TRBD1 covers 7 bases. The V gene's germline CDR1 is DFQATT and CDR2 SNEGSKA (reference sequence). The CDR3 is 12 amino acids. Germline trimming cut 6 bases from V and 10 bases from J; bases unmatched to any gene: 11.

This clonotype was seen many times. The rearrangement joins TRBV20-1 to TRBJ2-7; unclear D gene. Deletions cut 7 bases from V and 3 bases from J, with 13 bases between. The CDR3 is 12 residues long. Germline CDR1 reads DFQATT; CDR2 reads SNEGSKA (reference sequence). DNA of the CDR3: TGCAGTGTTCTAGAGAGAAACTACGAGCAGTACTTC. Its translation is CSVLERNYEQYF.

A note on this clonotype: The junction and the germline gene differ at one end; a read error may be behind it. The CDR3 region is CASSLSLSEQDTQYF. Here the CDR3 DNA reads TGTGCTAGCAGCTTATCTTTATCGGAACAAGATACGCAGTATTTT. V and J are TRBV7-7 and TRBJ2-3, with D unclear. Germline loops: CDR1 SSHAT, CDR2 FNYEAQ (reference sequence). This CDR3 has 15 amino acids.